The 21 T cell receptor beta chains listed next were all sequenced from one sample in a study of T cell changes during pregnancy in multiple sclerosis. The method was immunoSEQ multiplex PCR; TCRdb's version includes in-frame clones alone and lacks a portion of them. The data contain about 25,000 clones, roughly 90% of them seen just once; the ten biggest clones take up 9.4%. The sequencing used CD8+ T cells from peripheral blood mononuclear cells, collected in the third trimester of pregnancy. Receptor source: a female donor in good health, enrolled as a control in a pregnancy study.

This sequence joins TRBV11-2 and TRBJ2-1; TRBD2 matches 8 bases. V lost 2 bases, J lost 7 bases, and 7 bases stayed unmatched. The CDR3 runs to 15 residues. Germline CDR1 and CDR2: SGHAT and FQNNGV. CDR3: CASSLSSGGSNEQFF. CDR3 nucleotides: TGTGCCAGCAGCTTATCCAGCGGGGGATCTAATGAGCAGTTCTTC.

The chain employs TRBV19 and TRBJ2-5; no reliable D call. The CDR3 length is 13 residues. Trimming shortened V by 6 bases and J by 5 bases, and 13 bases separated the two germline ends. The germline V gene has CDR1 LNHDA and CDR2 SQIVND (reference sequence). This CDR3 is CASSDMFRETQYF. CDR3 nucleotide sequence: TGTGCCAGTAGCGACATGTTTCGGGAGACCCAGTACTTC.

This rearrangement joins TRBV19 to TRBJ2-1, with 7 bases identical to TRBD2. Germline V lookup: CDR1 LNHDA, CDR2 SQIVND (reference sequence). The CDR3 is 17 amino acids. Trimming removed 1 base from V and 4 bases from J; junction bases left unmatched: 10. The CDR3 coding sequence is TGTGCCAGTAGTATAGGGTCGGGGGACTATTCGTACAATGAGCAGTTCTTC. Its protein product is CASSIGSGDYSYNEQFF.

The rearrangement joins TRBV7-9 to TRBJ1-3; D gene ambiguous. The CDR3 is 13 residues long. Trimming took off 5 bases at V and 8 bases at J, with 13 bases between the two ends. Germline V gene data show CDR1 as SEHNR and CDR2 as FQNEAQ (reference sequence). The CDR3 region is CASSPPGTDTIYF. The CDR3 DNA follows: TGTGCCAGCAGCCCTCCGGGTACGGACACCATATATTTT.

The chain has TRBV6-1 and TRBJ2-2, with TRBD2 matching 8 bases. Germline-derived CDR1 and CDR2 are MNHNS and SASEGT. CDR3 length equals 14 residues. Unmatched junction bases numbered 8, after V lost 7 bases and J lost 7 bases. CDR3 loop: CASISPGGHGELFF. CDR3 nucleotide sequence: TGTGCCAGCATATCACCGGGGGGGCACGGGGAGCTGTTTTTT.

V is TRBV27 and J is TRBJ1-1; 8 bases map to TRBD1. Germline CDR1 and CDR2: MNHEY and SMNVEV (reference sequence). This CDR3 region has 13 residues. J was trimmed by 10 bases and V by 5 bases; bases with no gene match: 9. The DNA for the CDR3 is TGTGCCAGCAGTCCCGGGACAGGCTTTAGAGCTTTCTTT. Amino acid sequence: CASSPGTGFRAFF.

The gene calls are TRBV30 and TRBJ1-1; a weak D match, TRBD1 (5 bases). The CDR3 loop spans 13 amino acids. Between the trimmed V and J ends, which lost 5 bases and 1 base, there was a span of 11 bases. Looked up from germline, CDR1 is GTSNPN and CDR2 is SVGIG (reference sequence). For the CDR3, the DNA is TGTGCCTGGCTCCCAGGACAGAACACTGAAGCTTTCTTT. Translated, it gives CAWLPGQNTEAFF.

As to this clone: At one end, the junction sequence differs from germline, possibly due to a read error. The rearrangement links TRBV6-1 to TRBJ1-5; TRBD1 is a possible D gene (6 bases). CDR3 length: 15 amino acids. CDR1 and CDR2 (germline): MNHNS, SASEGT. CDR3: CASSVRRQDNHPQHF. The CDR3 DNA is TGTGCCAGCAGTGTTAGGAGACAGGACAATCATCCCCAGCATTTT.

The chain is built from TRBV7-2 and TRBJ2-5; D may be TRBD1 (5 bases). The V end lost 2 bases, the J end lost 4 bases, and 14 bases lay between the germline ends. Germline V CDR1 and CDR2: SGHTA, FQGNSA. CDR3 size: 15 residues. In nucleotides, the CDR3 is TGTGCCAGCAGCTTATTCGTTCGACAGAGAGAGACCCAGTACTTC. The encoded protein is CASSLFVRQRETQYF.

V usage is TRBV5-4 and J usage is TRBJ2-7; the match to TRBD2 covers 9 bases. Germline CDR1 is SGHNT and CDR2 is YYREEE (reference sequence). The CDR3 sequence is 16 residues long. The ends lost 0 bases at V and 2 bases at J; junction bases unmatched: 6. The CDR3 DNA is TGTGCCAGCAGCTTGGAACTAGCGGGCCTAACCTACGAGCAGTACTTC. This sequence encodes CASSLELAGLTYEQYF.

The gene calls are TRBV30 and TRBJ2-1, with D maybe TRBD1 (6 bases). CDR3 length: 15 residues. Trimming cost V 4 bases and J 4 bases, with 17 bases left between them. Germline V gene sequence: CDR1 GTSNPN, CDR2 SVGIG (reference sequence). The CDR3 DNA is TGTGCCTGGACATCAGGGGTTCGGACTTACAATGAGCAGTTCTTC. Translation gives CAWTSGVRTYNEQFF.

The chain uses TRBV7-9 and TRBJ1-4; 8 bases match TRBD1. This CDR3 is 14 amino acids long. With V trimmed by 5 bases and J by 7 bases, 6 bases remained unmatched. Germline-derived CDR1 and CDR2 are SEHNR and FQNEAQ (reference sequence). CDR3 DNA: TGTGCCAGCAGCCCAAAGACAGGGGCTGAAAAACTGTTTTTT. Translation: CASSPKTGAEKLFF.

This chain uses TRBV7-9 with TRBJ2-5; D unclear. This CDR3 is built from 12 residues. From germline, CDR1 is SEHNR and CDR2 FQNEAQ (reference sequence). Trimming pared 5 bases from V and 5 bases from J, leaving 9 bases between. The CDR3 is CASSAMLETQYF. In DNA, the CDR3 is TGTGCCAGCAGCGCTATGTTGGAGACCCAGTACTTC.

The V call is TRBV6-5, the J call TRBJ2-5; 9 bases match TRBD2. V lost 2 bases to trimming and J lost 6 bases; unmatched junction nucleotides: 10. CDR3 length equals 16 residues. Germline V gene sequence: CDR1 MNHEY, CDR2 SVGAGI. In DNA, the CDR3 is TGTGCCAGCAGTTACGGCGGGAGGGCCTTCTTAAAGACCCAGTACTTC. As protein: CASSYGGRAFLKTQYF.

The chain recombines TRBV28 with TRBJ2-1; 7 nucleotides agree with TRBD2. Unmatched junction bases numbered 9, after V lost 3 bases and J lost 7 bases. The CDR3 sequence is 15 residues long. The germline gives CDR1 MDHEN, CDR2 SYDVKM. CDR3 amino acids: CASSFSAGARNEQFF. The DNA of the CDR3 is TGTGCCAGCAGTTTTAGCGCGGGAGCACGGAATGAGCAGTTCTTC.

J is TRBJ1-3 and V is TRBV9; the D is unclear. The CDR3 has 15 amino acids. The ends were cut back, 5 bases at V and 0 bases at J, with 12 bases in the middle. CDR1 is SGDLS and CDR2 is YYNGEE in the germline V gene. CDR3 region: CASRPEVVSGNTIYF. The CDR3 DNA reads TGTGCCAGCAGACCCGAGGTTGTCTCTGGAAACACCATATATTTT. Filled out from reference TRBV9 and TRBJ1-3, the complete variable domain reads DSGVTQTPKHLITATGQRVTLRCSPRSGDLSVYWYQQSLDQGLQFLIQYYNGEERAKGNILERFSAQQFPDLHSELNLSSLELGDSALYFCASRPEVVSGNTIYFGEGSWLTVV.

The J gene is TRBJ2-7, the V gene TRBV6-1; 8 bases are shared with TRBD2. The CDR3 is 18 residues long. The germline CDR1 and CDR2 sequences are MNHNS and SASEGT. J lost 2 bases, V lost 3 bases, and 15 bases had no gene match. CDR3 bases: TGTGCCAGCAGTGACGGTGAAAGATGGGGGGGACTAGCCTACGAGCAGTACTTC. Translating it yields CASSDGERWGGLAYEQYF.

The chain is built from TRBV4-1 and TRBJ2-2; 9 positions match TRBD1. CDR3 length: 15 amino acids. Losses at the gene ends were 5 bases for V and 4 bases for J; bases not matched to a gene: 5. The germline CDR1 and CDR2 sequences are MGHRA and YSYEKL. CDR3 sequence (DNA): TGCGCCAGCAGCGAACGACAGGGGGGCACCGGGGAGCTGTTTTTT. It yields the protein CASSERQGGTGELFF.

V usage is TRBV6-1 and J usage is TRBJ2-1; tentative D call: TRBD2 (5 bases). V lost 5 bases and J 0 bases, leaving 11 bases between the germline ends. In germline, CDR1 is MNHNS, CDR2 SASEGT. There are 15 residues in the CDR3. This CDR3 reads CASSPAGSSYNEQFF. CDR3 DNA: TGTGCCAGCAGTCCGGCGGGTAGCTCCTACAATGAGCAGTTCTTC.

This chain joins TRBV5-1 and TRBJ2-5; 8 positions match TRBD1. V lost 4 bases and J lost 5; bases outside the gene matches: 10. Germline CDR1 and CDR2: SGHRS and YFSETQ. CDR3 length: 15 residues. CDR3 in DNA: TGCGCCAGCAGCGTGGGACAGGTTCTTTACGAGACCCAGTACTTC. This codes for CASSVGQVLYETQYF.

This clone has only one observation. The chain joins TRBV28 to TRBJ2-3; the match to TRBD2 covers 8 bases. There are 16 residues in the CDR3. Trimming at V came to 4 bases and at J to 1 base, leaving 7 bases not matched to a gene. CDR1 MDHEN and CDR2 SYDVKM come from the germline V gene. The CDR3 DNA sequence: TGTGCCAGCAGTTCAATAGTACTAGCGGGCACAGATACGCAGTATTTT. Translation: CASSSIVLAGTDTQYF.